These 7 T cell receptor beta chains share one sample of origin, sequenced in a study of kidney transplant recipient with SARS-CoV-2 infection (dated by TCRdb to the early 2020s). The label giving this sample's time point can be read as: pre-pandemic baseline sample and day 111 after first positive SARS-CoV-2 test. The instrument given in TCRdb is Illumina MiSeq. The public sequencing data were trimmed at Q25 with fastp and processed into clonotypes with MiXCR by TCRdb, which kept only in-frame beta chains. Each entry is one CDR3 protein sequence, shown with its most common DNA and genes. A total of 200,000 to 300,000 distinct CDR3 sequences appear in this sample, more than 25% of them only once. Of the sample, under 7.5% is held by the ten largest clones. Sequences were derived from a blood sample, sampled at baseline and around day 110 from a kidney transplant recipient. These receptor sequences come from a young adult male patient who had COVID-19 and was a kidney transplant recipient. After a transplant, not all T cells may be the patient's own; some may come from the graft donor.

On this clonotype: A much larger clone is a single base away; this may be a read error. The chain joins TRBV7-9 to TRBJ1-2; D call uncertain. V lost 4 bases, J lost 7 bases, and 10 bases lay in between. The CDR3 totals 12 residues. Germline CDR1 and CDR2: SEHNR and FQNEAQ (reference sequence). The CDR3, as DNA: TGTGCCAGCAGCTCCACAGATGCTGGCTACACCTTC. It encodes CASSSTDAGYTF. Full variable domain (outside the CDR3, taken from reference TRBV7-9 and TRBJ1-2): DTGVSQNPRHKITKRGQNVTFRCDPISEHNRLYWYRQTLGQGPEFLTYFQNEAQLEKSRLLSDRFSAERPKGSFSTLEIQRTEQGDSAMYLCASSSTDAGYTFGSGTRLTVV.

This clonotype came up many times. This chain uses TRBV18 with TRBJ2-7; 7 positions match TRBD1. This CDR3 is 18 amino acids long. The germline V gene encodes CDR1 KGHSH and CDR2 LQKENI. After removal of 2 bases from V and 2 bases from J, the junction contained 15 bases not matched to a gene. The CDR3 DNA sequence: TGTGCCAGCTCACCAGTCCGACAGGGTATCATAGGCACCTACGAGCAGTACTTC. Its translation: CASSPVRQGIIGTYEQYF.

This clonotype was counted only a few times. The genes are TRBV27 and TRBJ2-2; D tentatively fits TRBD1 or TRBD2 (5 bases each). The CDR3 is 14 residues long. Trimming took 8 bases from V and 8 from J, leaving 18 bases between them. Germline V gene sequence: CDR1 MNHEY, CDR2 SMNVEV (reference sequence). CDR3 sequence: CASQPAKWGGELFF. CDR3 bases: TGTGCCAGCCAACCAGCGAAATGGGGGGGGGAGCTGTTTTTT.

As regards this clonotype: The junction and the germline gene differ at one end; a read error may be behind it. The chain joins TRBV3-1 to TRBJ2-5; possibly TRBD2 for D (5 bases). The germline V gene encodes CDR1 LGHDT and CDR2 YNNKEL (reference sequence). This CDR3 has 17 residues. CDR3 coding DNA: TGTGCCAACAGCGGTGGAGGTCCCATTTCTTTCTCTGAGACCCAGTACTTC. It encodes CANSGGGPISFSETQYF.

This clonotype was seen at least ten times. V and J are TRBV5-8 and TRBJ1-2; D not certain. Trimming removed 6 bases from V and 4 bases from J, with 22 bases in between. Germline CDR1 and CDR2: SGHTS and YDEGEE. This CDR3 spans 16 amino acids. The DNA of the CDR3 is TGTGCCAGCAACGTAGTTCATCCACGAAAGACCTATGGCTACACCTTC. Amino acid sequence: CASNVVHPRKTYGYTF.

This chain uses TRBV7-9 with TRBJ2-5, with D uncertain. CDR1 and CDR2 (germline): SEHNR, FQNEAQ (reference sequence). Deletions cut 6 bases from V and 2 bases from J, with 16 bases between. This CDR3 contains 15 residues. The chain's CDR3 is CASSSISATQETQYF. Here the CDR3 DNA reads TGTGCCAGCAGTTCAATCTCGGCAACTCAAGAGACCCAGTACTTC.

Regarding this clonotype: It may be a read error: a sequence one base away is much more abundant. This rearrangement joins TRBV7-9 to TRBJ1-2, with D unresolved. The CDR3 is made up of 13 amino acids. Per the germline V gene, CDR1 is SEHNR and CDR2 is FQNEAQ (reference sequence). CDR3 residues: CAGSLYPDYGYTF. The CDR3 DNA reads TGTGCCGGCAGCTTATATCCGGATTATGGCTACACCTTC.